The 7 T cell receptor beta chains below were found in one sample sequenced in a study of blood T cell repertoires in COVID-19 (TCRdb year 2020). Library method: the immunoSEQ multiplex PCR assay. This immuneACCESS table, as held by TCRdb, lists in-frame sequences with V and J called but not all clones. Of the missing ones, under half trace to an unresolved V gene in checked studies; the others have no known cause. Across this sample there are around 270,000 clones, with roughly 88% seen only once. The ten largest clones add up to about 2.9% of the sample. The sequenced sample was PBMCs or T cells enriched from blood (not recorded which). Receptors were obtained from a woman in her thirties or forties who had been exposed to COVID-19.

As to this clone: Other DNA sequences in the same sample also yield this CDR3. The chain combines TRBV19 with TRBJ1-2; no clear D gene. V was clipped by 5 bases and J by 2 bases, with 9 bases between them. CDR3 size: 13 residues. Germline CDR1 reads LNHDA; CDR2 reads SQIVND (reference sequence). CDR3 in amino acids: CASSPGLNYGYTF. Written as DNA, the CDR3 is TGTGCCAGTAGTCCCGGGTTAAACTATGGCTACACCTTC.

Turning to this clone: Other DNA variants within this sample encode the same CDR3. The genes are TRBV7-9 and TRBJ1-1; D call uncertain. Germline assignment: CDR1 SEHNR and CDR2 FQNEAQ (reference sequence). V lost 2 bases and J 0 bases, leaving 4 bases between the germline ends. The CDR3 loop spans 13 amino acids. CDR3 in DNA: TGTGCCAGCAGCTTATCGGTGAACACTGAAGCTTTCTTT. This sequence encodes CASSLSVNTEAFF. Combining the CDR3 with reference TRBV7-9 and TRBJ1-1 gives the whole variable domain DTGVSQNPRHKITKRGQNVTFRCDPISEHNRLYWYRQTLGQGPEFLTYFQNEAQLEKSRLLSDRFSAERPKGSFSTLEIQRTEQGDSAMYLCASSLSVNTEAFFGQGTRLTVV.

Of note for this clone: An end of the junction differs from the germline gene, which may be a read error. The chain has TRBV5-1 and TRBJ2-3; perhaps TRBD2 as D (6 bases). The CDR3 runs 14 residues. Germline-derived CDR1 and CDR2 are SGHRS and YFSETQ. CDR3 residues: CASSPGLLTDTQYF. The CDR3 nucleotides are TGTGCCAGCAGCCCGGGACTCCTCACAGATACGCAGTATTTT.

The rearrangement joins TRBV30 to TRBJ2-5; D unclear. The CDR3 runs 12 residues. Germline-derived CDR1 and CDR2 are GTSNPN and SVGIG (reference sequence). Trimming removed 0 bases at V and 6 bases at J, with 8 bases between. Here the CDR3 reads CAWSVRGQTQYF. The CDR3 nucleotides are TGTGCCTGGAGTGTACGTGGGCAGACCCAGTACTTC.

This clone was observed a single time. This chain connects TRBV3-1 (or the pseudogene TRBV3-2) to TRBJ1-2; no clear D gene. The CDR3 has 13 residues. Germline CDR1 reads LGHDT; CDR2 reads YNNKEL (reference sequence). Deletions cut 4 bases from V and 4 bases from J, with 10 bases between. The CDR3 sequence is CASSPLGGYGYTF. In DNA, the CDR3 is TGTGCCAGCAGCCCCCTTGGCGGCTATGGCTACACCTTC.

The chain couples TRBV4-3 to TRBJ2-1; D is perhaps TRBD2 (6 bases). CDR1 and CDR2 (germline): LGHNA, YSLEER. The CDR3 runs 17 residues. V gave up 0 bases and J gave up 1 base, with 13 bases separating them. The CDR3 sequence is CASSQDLFAGSYNEQFF. The CDR3, as DNA: TGCGCCAGCAGCCAAGATCTGTTCGCGGGGTCCTACAATGAGCAGTTCTTC.

The rearrangement uses TRBV11-2 and TRBJ1-1, with a weak D call TRBD1 (5 bases). Germline values: CDR1 SGHAT, CDR2 FQNNGV. The V end was cut by 2 bases, the J end by 3 bases, with 7 bases between. The CDR3 contains 13 residues. The CDR3 DNA sequence: TGTGCCAGCAGCTTACGGGGGGACACTGAAGCTTTCTTT. Its translation is CASSLRGDTEAFF.